This TCR beta chain was recorded in a study of cytomegalovirus exposure and HLA in healthy donors. It was with 60 Vbeta and 13 Jbeta primers that the PCR ran. Sequenced by immunoSEQ multiplex PCR; TCRdb stores in-frame clones only, minus some. Here the sample spans about 120,000 clones, more than 75% being singletons. From germline, CDR1 is SGHRS and CDR2 YFSETQ. V lost 3 bases to trimming and J lost 8 bases; unmatched junction nucleotides: 3. The CDR3 contains 15 residues. The rearrangement uses TRBV5-1 and TRBJ1-6; 12 bases agree with TRBD1. Material: PBMCs. The receptor was isolated from a young man in good health and CMV-seronegative. DNA for the CDR3: TGCGCCAGCAGCTGGGGACAGGGGGCAGATTCACCCCTCCACTTT. Encoded protein: CASSWGQGADSPLHF.